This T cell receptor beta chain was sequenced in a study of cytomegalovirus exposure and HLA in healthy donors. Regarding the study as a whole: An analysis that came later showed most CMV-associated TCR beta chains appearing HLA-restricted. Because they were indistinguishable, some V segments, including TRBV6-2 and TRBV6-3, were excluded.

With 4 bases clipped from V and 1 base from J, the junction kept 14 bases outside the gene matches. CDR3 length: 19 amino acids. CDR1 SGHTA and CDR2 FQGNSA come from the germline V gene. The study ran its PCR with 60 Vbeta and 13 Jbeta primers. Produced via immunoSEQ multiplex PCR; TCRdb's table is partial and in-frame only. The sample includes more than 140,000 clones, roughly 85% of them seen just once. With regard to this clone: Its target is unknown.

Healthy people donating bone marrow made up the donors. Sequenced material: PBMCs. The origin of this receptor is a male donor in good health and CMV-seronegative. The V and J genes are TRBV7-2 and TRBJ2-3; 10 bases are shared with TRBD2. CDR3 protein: CASSSSESGRGQGTDTQYF. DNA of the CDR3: TGTGCCAGCAGCTCTTCTGAGAGCGGGAGGGGGCAGGGCACAGATACGCAGTATTTT.